These 8 T cell receptor beta chains were all obtained from the same sample, sequenced in a study of blood T cell repertoires in COVID-19 (dated by TCRdb to the early 2020s). The library was generated by the immunoSEQ multiplex PCR assay. TCRdb provides this immuneACCESS table in a form limited to in-frame rearrangements. Some clones are lacking; in checked studies, under half of them reflect an unresolved V gene, and why the rest are absent is not known. The sample records around 210,000 clones, 75% to 85% of which are singletons. The ten largest clones add up to 4% to 6% of the sample. Sequences were obtained from peripheral blood. The receptors were gathered from a man between 50 and 59 years old with COVID-19, enrolled during active disease.

Only a few counts were recorded for this clone. The J gene is TRBJ2-3, the V gene TRBV6-5; maybe TRBD1 (6 bases). This CDR3 is 15 amino acids long. Germline V gene sequence: CDR1 MNHEY, CDR2 SVGAGI. Trimming cost V 8 bases and J 7 bases, with 22 bases left between them. The CDR3 DNA sequence: TGTGCCAGCTCCCGAGGGGGAGTAACACTGAATACGCAGTATTTT. Amino acids: CASSRGGVTLNTQYF.

The V and J genes are TRBV27 and TRBJ1-1; a weak D match, TRBD1 (6 bases). CDR1 and CDR2 (germline): MNHEY, SMNVEV (reference sequence). V was cut by 2 bases and J by 0 bases, with 13 bases left in between. This CDR3 contains 16 residues. The CDR3 here is CASSLGGPLMNTEAFF. The CDR3 DNA reads as TGTGCCAGCAGTTTAGGGGGCCCTCTCATGAACACTGAAGCTTTCTTT.

J is TRBJ2-1 and V is TRBV6-5, with D maybe TRBD2 (5 bases). The CDR3 is made up of 13 amino acids. Per the germline V gene, CDR1 is MNHEY and CDR2 is SVGAGI. The V and J ends lost 6 bases and 9 bases respectively, with 15 bases between them. DNA of the CDR3: TGTGCCAGCAGGCAACGGGGATACGGTGAGCAGTTCTTC. Its translation: CASRQRGYGEQFF.

In this sample, this clone turned up a few times. The chain combines TRBV3-1 (or the pseudogene TRBV3-2) with TRBJ2-7; 8 bases match TRBD1. The germline CDR1 and CDR2 sequences are LGHDT and YNNKEL (reference sequence). This CDR3 is 15 amino acids long. The J segment lost 2 bases and the V segment lost 6 bases, leaving 9 bases of the junction unmatched. The CDR3 DNA sequence: TGTGCCAGCAGTCTTAGACAGGGGAGCCCCTACGAGCAGTACTTC. Protein: CASSLRQGSPYEQYF.

V gene TRBV24-1 combines with J gene TRBJ2-2; D possibly corresponds to TRBD1 (5 bases). Germline loops: CDR1 KGHDR, CDR2 SFDVKD. V shed 5 bases and J shed 7 bases, with 10 bases lying between them. CDR3 length equals 13 residues. CDR3 nucleotide sequence: TGTGCCACCAGTGTAGGGGCTAGCGGGGAGCTGTTTTTT. Translation: CATSVGASGELFF.

The chain has TRBV30 and TRBJ1-6; the D is unclear. Trimming removed 2 bases at V and 5 bases at J, with 10 bases between. There are 14 residues in the CDR3. Germline V gives CDR1 GTSNPN, CDR2 SVGIG (reference sequence). CDR3 DNA: TGTGCCTGGAGTAGGACCGGGAATAATTCACCCCTCCACTTT. Translation gives CAWSRTGNNSPLHF.

CDR3 sequence (DNA): TGTGCCAGCAGTGAAACCCGACCCGTGGGGCGCAACTATGGCTACACCTTC. This codes for CASSETRPVGRNYGYTF. The rearrangement joins TRBV25-1 to TRBJ1-2, with D possibly TRBD1 on 5 matching bases. The CDR3 is 17 amino acids. The germline V and J ends were trimmed by 2 bases and 2 bases, with 18 bases remaining between them. Germline assignment: CDR1 MGHDK and CDR2 SYGVNS.

This chain connects TRBV18 to TRBJ2-7; D is perhaps TRBD2 (5 bases). The V end lost 3 bases, the J end lost 6 bases, and 18 bases lay between the germline ends. Germline values: CDR1 KGHSH, CDR2 LQKENI. This CDR3 has 15 amino acids. For the CDR3, the DNA is TGTGCCAGCTCACCTGACCGGGGTTCTTGGTCCGAGCAGTACTTC. It yields the protein CASSPDRGSWSEQYF.